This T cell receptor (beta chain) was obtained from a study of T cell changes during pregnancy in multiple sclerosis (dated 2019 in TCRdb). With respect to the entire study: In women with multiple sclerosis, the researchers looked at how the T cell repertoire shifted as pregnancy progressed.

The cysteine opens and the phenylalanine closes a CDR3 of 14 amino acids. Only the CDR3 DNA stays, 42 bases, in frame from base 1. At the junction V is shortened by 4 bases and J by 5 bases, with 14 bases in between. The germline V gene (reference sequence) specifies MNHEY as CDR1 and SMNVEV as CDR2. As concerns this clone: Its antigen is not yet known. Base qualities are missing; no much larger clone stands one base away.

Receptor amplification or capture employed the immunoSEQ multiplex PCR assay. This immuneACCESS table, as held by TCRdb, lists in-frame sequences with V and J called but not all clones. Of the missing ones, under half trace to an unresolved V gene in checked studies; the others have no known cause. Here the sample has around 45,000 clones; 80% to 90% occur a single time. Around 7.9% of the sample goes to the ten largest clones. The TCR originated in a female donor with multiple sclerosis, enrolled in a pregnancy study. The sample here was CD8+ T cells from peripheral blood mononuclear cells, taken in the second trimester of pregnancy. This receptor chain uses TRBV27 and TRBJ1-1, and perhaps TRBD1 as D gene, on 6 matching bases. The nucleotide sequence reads TGTGCCAGCAGTTACAGGGACGGGTCTACTGAAGCTTTCTTT. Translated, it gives CASSYRDGSTEAFF.